The 20 T cell receptor beta chains presented below share a single source sample, sequenced in a study of tumor T cells in aggressive B-cell lymphoma. The table came from immunoSEQ multiplex PCR; TCRdb's copy has only in-frame clones and leaves some out. In the table there are about 3,000 clones, roughly 94% of which are singletons. The specimen sequenced was tumor tissue. The receptor set was obtained from an adult with diffuse large B cell lymphoma.

The V call is TRBV23-1, the J call TRBJ1-5, with 7 positions matching TRBD1. TRBV23-1 is designated an ORF whose function remains uncertain. V lost 3 bases and J lost 5; bases outside the gene matches: 7. The CDR3 spans 15 residues. This CDR3 reads CASSHRGGEDQPQHF. The CDR3 nucleotides are TGCGCCAGCAGTCACAGAGGGGGCGAGGATCAGCCCCAGCATTTT.

CDR3 sequence reads: CASSPLGQANTGELFF. The CDR3 nucleotides are TGTGCCAGCAGCCCCTTGGGGCAGGCGAACACCGGGGAGCTGTTTTTT. The rearrangement uses TRBV9 and TRBJ2-2; D possibly corresponds to TRBD1 (5 bases). Per germline, CDR1 SGDLS and CDR2 YYNGEE. The CDR3 loop spans 16 amino acids. V was cut by 4 bases and J by 0 bases, with 13 bases left in between.

The chain carries TRBV7-2 and TRBJ2-5, with 7 bases lining up with TRBD1. The germline V gene encodes CDR1 SGHTA and CDR2 FQGNSA. V lost 5 bases to trimming and J lost 5 bases; unmatched junction nucleotides: 8. This CDR3 is built from 14 residues. CDR3 in amino acids: CASSARGGPETQYF. CDR3 DNA sequence: TGTGCCAGCAGCGCCCGAGGGGGCCCGGAGACCCAGTACTTC.

This chain joins TRBV11-2 and TRBJ1-1, with D perhaps matching TRBD1 (6 bases). V was pared by 1 base and J by 0 bases, with 12 bases between. From germline, CDR1 is SGHAT and CDR2 FQNNGV. This CDR3 contains 16 residues. The CDR3 spells CASSLVGGELNTEAFF. DNA for the CDR3: TGTGCCAGCAGCTTAGTAGGGGGGGAGTTGAACACTGAAGCTTTCTTT.

The J gene is TRBJ2-1, the V gene TRBV5-1; 11 bases align to TRBD2. Germline assignment: CDR1 SGHRS and CDR2 YFSETQ. The J segment lost 7 bases and the V segment lost 4 bases, leaving 4 bases of the junction unmatched. The CDR3 contains 14 residues. This chain's CDR3 is CASSPGTSGNEQFF. Written as DNA, the CDR3 is TGCGCCAGCAGCCCGGGGACTAGCGGAAATGAGCAGTTCTTC.

CDR3 DNA: TGTGCCAGCAGCCGAGAGGAGAGCGCCGCCACCGGGGAGCTGTTTTTT. The encoded protein is CASSREESAATGELFF. The gene calls are TRBV4-2 and TRBJ2-2; D unclear. CDR3 length: 16 amino acids. V lost 4 bases and J 4 bases, leaving 16 bases between the germline ends. Germline CDR1 and CDR2: LGHNA and YNFKEQ.

The chain is built from TRBV19 and TRBJ1-2; 7 bases fit TRBD1. CDR1 is LNHDA, CDR2 SQIVND, per germline (reference sequence). The J segment lost 7 bases and the V segment lost 8 bases, leaving 10 bases of the junction unmatched. This CDR3 has 13 amino acids. As DNA, the CDR3 is TGTGCCAGTGGAACAGGGGAATTTACTGGCTACACCTTC. It translates to CASGTGEFTGYTF.

The chain joins TRBV7-2 to TRBJ1-2; the D gene is possibly TRBD1 (6 bases). Trimming left V 3 bases short and J 2 bases short, with 13 bases between. Germline CDR1 and CDR2: SGHTA and FQGNSA. The CDR3 sequence is 15 residues long. CDR3 residues: CASSFTHRENYGYTF. Written as DNA, the CDR3 is TGTGCCAGCAGCTTTACTCACAGGGAAAACTATGGCTACACCTTC. The full variable domain, with the rest looked up from reference TRBV7-2 and TRBJ1-2, is GAGVSQSPSNKVTEKGKDVELRCDPISGHTALYWYRQSLGQGLEFLIYFQGNSAPDKSGLPSDRFSAERTGGSVSTLTIQRTQQEDSAVYLCASSFTHRENYGYTFGSGTRLTVV.

The chain carries TRBV7-9 and TRBJ2-2; D gene unclear. CDR3 length equals 13 residues. V lost 5 bases, J lost 1 base, and 5 bases lay in between. Germline V gene lookup returns CDR1 SEHNR and CDR2 FQNEAQ (reference sequence). As DNA, the CDR3 is TGTGCCAGCAGCCCCCAGAACACCGGGGAGCTGTTTTTT. Translated: CASSPQNTGELFF.

The genes are TRBV12-5 and TRBJ2-7, with D possibly matching TRBD1 (6 bases). The length of the CDR3 is 12 residues. Germline values: CDR1 LGHNT, CDR2 FRNRAP. Deletions cut 6 bases from V and 4 bases from J, with 10 bases between. The CDR3 sequence: CASGPQGYEQYF. The CDR3 bases are TGTGCTAGTGGGCCCCAGGGGTACGAGCAGTACTTC.

This clone appeared a few times. The chain recombines TRBV2 with TRBJ1-5; weak D call: TRBD1 (5 bases). From germline, CDR1 is SNHLY and CDR2 FYNNEI. Deletions cut 2 bases from V and 4 bases from J, with 9 bases between. This CDR3 has 14 residues. The CDR3 nucleotides are TGTGCCAGCAGTGAAATGTCAGGGAATCAGCCCCAGCATTTT. It specifies CASSEMSGNQPQHF.

The chain has TRBV18 and TRBJ2-1; D unclear. The CDR3 sequence is 14 residues long. V dropped 0 bases and J dropped 6 bases, with 9 bases sitting between them. Germline assignment: CDR1 KGHSH and CDR2 LQKENI. This CDR3 reads CASSPPLQSNEQFF. CDR3 DNA: TGTGCCAGCTCACCACCCCTCCAGTCCAATGAGCAGTTCTTC.

This chain's CDR3 is CASSLMGPNTGELFF. CDR3 nucleotides: TGTGCCAGCAGCTTAATGGGCCCGAACACCGGGGAGCTGTTTTTT. The chain carries TRBV7-7 and TRBJ2-2; unclear D gene. The CDR3 runs to 15 residues. CDR1 and CDR2 from the germline V gene are SSHAT and FNYEAQ (reference sequence). The V end was cut by 2 bases, the J end by 0 bases, with 7 bases between.

The chain employs TRBV7-9 and TRBJ1-1, with TRBD1 matching over 7 bases. Germline-derived CDR1 and CDR2 are SEHNR and FQNEAQ (reference sequence). The CDR3 is made up of 18 amino acids. The trim removed 3 bases at V and 1 base at J, leaving 14 bases unmatched. CDR3 sequence reads: CASSLSRDSDMANTEAFF. In DNA form, the CDR3 reads TGTGCCAGCAGCTTGTCCCGGGACAGCGATATGGCGAACACTGAAGCTTTCTTT.

The chain employs TRBV4-1 and TRBJ1-1, with no clear D. V lost 6 bases and J 0 bases, leaving 5 bases between the germline ends. Germline CDR1 MGHRA, CDR2 YSYEKL. The CDR3 contains 12 residues. DNA for the CDR3: TGCGCCAGCAGGGCGGTGAACACTGAAGCTTTCTTT. The encoded protein is CASRAVNTEAFF.

The J gene is TRBJ2-2, the V gene TRBV15; D is undetermined. The CDR3 runs to 14 residues. Trimming removed 8 bases from V and 4 bases from J, with 14 bases in between. The germline V gene has CDR1 LNHNV and CDR2 YYDKDF (reference sequence). The CDR3 nucleotides read TGTGCCACCGGTCCCCCGAGGAGCACCGGGGAGCTGTTTTTT. Amino acids: CATGPPRSTGELFF.

This rearrangement joins TRBV27 to TRBJ1-4, with TRBD1 matching over 10 bases. In germline, CDR1 is MNHEY, CDR2 SMNVEV (reference sequence). V gave up 5 bases and J gave up 0 bases; unmatched junction bases: 6. This CDR3 region has 17 residues. The CDR3 DNA reads TGTGCCAGCAGTCTCAGACAGGGGGCTGCAACTAATGAAAAACTGTTTTTT. As protein: CASSLRQGAATNEKLFF.

This sequence joins TRBV6-1 and TRBJ1-2; 8 bases map to TRBD1. This CDR3 contains 15 residues. Germline assignment: CDR1 MNHNS and CDR2 SASEGT. After removal of 2 bases from V and 0 bases from J, the junction contained 2 bases not matched to a gene. This CDR3 reads CASSESDRANYGYTF. CDR3 in DNA: TGTGCCAGCAGTGAATCGGACAGGGCTAACTATGGCTACACCTTC.

The chain links TRBV7-9 to TRBJ1-5, with D hard to call. Trimming took off 3 bases at V and 7 bases at J, with 13 bases between the two ends. From germline, CDR1 is SEHNR and CDR2 FQNEAQ (reference sequence). This CDR3 is 14 amino acids long. CDR3 protein: CASSLEAGGQPQHF. In nucleotides, the CDR3 is TGTGCCAGCAGCTTGGAGGCAGGAGGGCAGCCCCAGCATTTT.

This chain connects TRBV30 to TRBJ2-7, with D uncertain. The V gene lost 4 bases and the J gene lost 12 bases, with 13 bases spanning the gap. The germline V gene has CDR1 GTSNPN and CDR2 SVGIG (reference sequence). The CDR3 loop spans 10 amino acids. The CDR3 is CAWTERCGYF. CDR3 nucleotides: TGTGCCTGGACCGAACGGTGCGGGTACTTC.